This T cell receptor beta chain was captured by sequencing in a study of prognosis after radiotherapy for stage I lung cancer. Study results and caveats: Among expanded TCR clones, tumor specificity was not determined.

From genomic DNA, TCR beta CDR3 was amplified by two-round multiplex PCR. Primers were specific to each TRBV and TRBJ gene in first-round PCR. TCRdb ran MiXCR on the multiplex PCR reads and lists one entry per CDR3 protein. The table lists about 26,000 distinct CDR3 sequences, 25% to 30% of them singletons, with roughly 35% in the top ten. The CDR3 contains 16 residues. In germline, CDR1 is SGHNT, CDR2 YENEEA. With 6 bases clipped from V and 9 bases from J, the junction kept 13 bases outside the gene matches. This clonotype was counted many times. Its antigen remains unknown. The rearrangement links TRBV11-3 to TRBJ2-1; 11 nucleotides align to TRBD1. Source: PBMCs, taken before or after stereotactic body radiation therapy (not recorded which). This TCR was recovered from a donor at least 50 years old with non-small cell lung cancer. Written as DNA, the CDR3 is TGTGCCAGCAGTTATATCCGGGACAGGGGGTTGGGTGAGCAGTTCTTC. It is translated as CASSYIRDRGLGEQFF.